This entry concerns a single T cell receptor (beta chain). Its antigen remains unidentified. At one end the junction does not follow the germline gene, possibly because of a read error. PCR primers comprised 60 Vbeta and 13 Jbeta primers. Some clones are missing from TCRdb's copy, which holds only in-frame ones; the method was immunoSEQ multiplex PCR. Of 140,000 or so clones in the sample, 72% were seen once. CDR1 and CDR2 from the germline V gene are PRHDT and FYEKMQ (reference sequence). The CDR3 has 16 residues. The data were taken from a study of cytomegalovirus exposure and HLA in healthy donors. Points from the study as a whole: The availability of immune exposure information extended only to CMV serostatus. The classifier reportedly diagnosed cytomegalovirus status with high specificity and sensitivity. Reportedly, TCR beta sequences accurately predicted HLA-A and HLA-B alleles in most subjects.

V is TRBV13 and J is TRBJ2-3, with TRBD1 matching over 9 bases. Sequences were obtained from PBMCs. The source of this sequence is a man in his forties in good health and CMV-seronegative. CDR3 in amino acids: CASSLGTGRPTDTQYF. CDR3 nucleotides: TGTGCCAGCAGCCTAGGGACAGGGCGTCCCACAGATACGCAGTATTTT.